This T cell receptor beta chain was sequenced during a study of shared clonotypes between healthy human individuals. General study findings and limits: Generation probabilities were higher for clonotypes shared across all four sorted-subset donors than for unshared ones. Few donors restricted represented genetic and exposure-history diversity.

CDR3 size: 13 residues. With 5 bases removed from V and 3 bases from J, the gap between germline ends came to 10 bases. CDR1 is SEHNR, CDR2 FQNEAQ, per germline (reference sequence). This clone was picked up a small number of times. Its target is unknown. Terminally differentiated effector memory CD45RA+ cells were excluded by CCR7 positive selection of CD45RO-negative cells. Some clones are missing from TCRdb's copy, which holds only in-frame ones; the method was immunoSEQ multiplex PCR. The sample consists of hundreds of thousands of clones, 80% to 95% of them appearing once. The sample was naive CD8+ T cells sorted from blood. This chain links TRBV7-9 with TRBJ1-2; TRBD1 might be the D (6 bases). This TCR was recovered from a man younger than 45 in good health. This CDR3 reads CASSEGGDYGYTF. The CDR3 bases are TGTGCCAGCAGCGAAGGGGGAGACTATGGCTACACCTTC.